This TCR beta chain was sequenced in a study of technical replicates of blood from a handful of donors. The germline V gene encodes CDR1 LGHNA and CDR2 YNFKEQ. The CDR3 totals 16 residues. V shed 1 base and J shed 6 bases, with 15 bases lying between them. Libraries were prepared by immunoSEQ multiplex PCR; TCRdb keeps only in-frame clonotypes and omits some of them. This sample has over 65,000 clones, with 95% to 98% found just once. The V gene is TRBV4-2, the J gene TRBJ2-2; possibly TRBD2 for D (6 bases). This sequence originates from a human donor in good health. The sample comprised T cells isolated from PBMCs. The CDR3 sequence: CASSQGSGDGAGELFF. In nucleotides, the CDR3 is TGTGCCAGCAGCCAAGGTTCGGGGGACGGGGCCGGGGAGCTGTTTTTT.